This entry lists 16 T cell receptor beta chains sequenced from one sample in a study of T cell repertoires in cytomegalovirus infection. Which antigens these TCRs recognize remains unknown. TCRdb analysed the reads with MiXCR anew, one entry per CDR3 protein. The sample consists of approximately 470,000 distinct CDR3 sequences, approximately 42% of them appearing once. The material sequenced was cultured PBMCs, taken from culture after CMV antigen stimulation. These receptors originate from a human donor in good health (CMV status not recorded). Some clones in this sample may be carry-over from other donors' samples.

The CDR3 spells CSAPRQGGQETQYF. The CDR3 DNA sequence: TGCAGTGCCCCCCGGCAGGGAGGGCAAGAGACCCAGTACTTC. The genes are TRBV20-1 and TRBJ2-5; TRBD2 agrees at 7 bases. The junction had 9 bases not matched to a gene; V was cut back by 6 bases and J by 2 bases. Germline loops: CDR1 DFQATT, CDR2 SNEGSKA (reference sequence). The CDR3 totals 14 residues.

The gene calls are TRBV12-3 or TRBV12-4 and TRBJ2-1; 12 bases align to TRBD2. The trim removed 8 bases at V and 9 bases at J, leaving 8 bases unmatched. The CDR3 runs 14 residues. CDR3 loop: CASAQLAGGSEQFF. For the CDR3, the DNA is TGTGCCAGCGCCCAGCTAGCGGGAGGGTCTGAGCAGTTCTTC.

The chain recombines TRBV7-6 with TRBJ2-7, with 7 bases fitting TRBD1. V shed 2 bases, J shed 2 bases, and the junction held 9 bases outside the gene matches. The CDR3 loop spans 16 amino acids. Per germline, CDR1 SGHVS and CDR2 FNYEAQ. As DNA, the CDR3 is TGTGCCAGCAGCTTATTTCGGTGGGACAGTACCTACGAGCAGTACTTC. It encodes CASSLFRWDSTYEQYF.

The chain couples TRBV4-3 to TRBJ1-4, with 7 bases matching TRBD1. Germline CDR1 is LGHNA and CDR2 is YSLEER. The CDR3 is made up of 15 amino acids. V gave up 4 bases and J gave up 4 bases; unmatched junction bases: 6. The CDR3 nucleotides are TGCGCCAGCAGCCGCGGAACAGGGGTTAATGAAAAACTGTTTTTT. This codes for CASSRGTGVNEKLFF.

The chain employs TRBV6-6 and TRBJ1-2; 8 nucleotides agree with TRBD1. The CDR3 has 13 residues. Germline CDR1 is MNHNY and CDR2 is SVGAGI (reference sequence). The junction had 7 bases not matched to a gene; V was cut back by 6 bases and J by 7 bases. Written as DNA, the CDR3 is TGTGCCAGCAGCTGGACAGGGTTAAGTGGCTACACCTTC. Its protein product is CASSWTGLSGYTF.

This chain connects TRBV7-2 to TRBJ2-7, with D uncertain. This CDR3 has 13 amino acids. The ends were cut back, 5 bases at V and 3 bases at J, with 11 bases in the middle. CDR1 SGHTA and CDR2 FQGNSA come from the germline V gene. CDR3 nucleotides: TGTGCCAGCAGCCCAAACAGTCGCTACGAGCAGTACTTC. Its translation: CASSPNSRYEQYF.

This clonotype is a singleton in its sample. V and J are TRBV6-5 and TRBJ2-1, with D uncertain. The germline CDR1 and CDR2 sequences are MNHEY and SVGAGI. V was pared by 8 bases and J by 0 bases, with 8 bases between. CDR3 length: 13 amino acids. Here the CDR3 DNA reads TGTGCCAGCGGGCGGACCTCCTACAATGAGCAGTTCTTC. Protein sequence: CASGRTSYNEQFF.

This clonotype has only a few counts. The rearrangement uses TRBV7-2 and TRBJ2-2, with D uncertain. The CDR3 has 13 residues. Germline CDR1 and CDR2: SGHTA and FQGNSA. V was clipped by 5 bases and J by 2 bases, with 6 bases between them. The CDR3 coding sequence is TGTGCCAGCAGCACCAAAAACACCGGGGAGCTGTTTTTT. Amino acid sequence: CASSTKNTGELFF.

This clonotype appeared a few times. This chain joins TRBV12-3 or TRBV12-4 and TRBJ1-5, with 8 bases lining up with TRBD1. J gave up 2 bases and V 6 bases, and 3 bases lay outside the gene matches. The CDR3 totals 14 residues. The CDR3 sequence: CASRDRVGNQPQHF. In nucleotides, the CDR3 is TGTGCCAGCAGGGACAGGGTTGGCAATCAGCCCCAGCATTTT.

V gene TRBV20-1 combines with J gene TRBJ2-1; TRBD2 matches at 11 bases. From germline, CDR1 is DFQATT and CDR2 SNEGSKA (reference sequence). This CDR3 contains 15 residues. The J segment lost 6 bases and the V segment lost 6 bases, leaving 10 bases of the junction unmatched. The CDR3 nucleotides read TGCAGTGCAGCGACACGGCTAGCGGGAGGCAATGAGCAGTTCTTC. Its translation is CSAATRLAGGNEQFF.

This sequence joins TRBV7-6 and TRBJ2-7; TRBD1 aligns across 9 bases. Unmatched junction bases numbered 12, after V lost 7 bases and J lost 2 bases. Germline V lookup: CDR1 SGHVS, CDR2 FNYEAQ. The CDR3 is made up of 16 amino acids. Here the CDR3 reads CASTDTNRGPPYEQYF. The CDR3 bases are TGTGCCAGCACGGACACTAACAGGGGGCCCCCCTACGAGCAGTACTTC. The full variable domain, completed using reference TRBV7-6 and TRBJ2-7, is GAGVSQSPRYKVTKRGQDVALRCDPISGHVSLYWYRQALGQGPEFLTYFNYEAQQDKSGLPNDRFSAERPEGSISTLTIQRTEQRDSAMYRCASTDTNRGPPYEQYFGPGTRLTVT.

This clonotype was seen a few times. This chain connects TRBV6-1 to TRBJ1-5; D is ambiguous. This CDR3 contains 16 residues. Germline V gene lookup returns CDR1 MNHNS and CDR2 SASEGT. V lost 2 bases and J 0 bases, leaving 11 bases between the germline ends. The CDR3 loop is CASSEFAEDSNQPQHF. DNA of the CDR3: TGTGCCAGCAGTGAATTCGCAGAGGATAGCAATCAGCCCCAGCATTTT.

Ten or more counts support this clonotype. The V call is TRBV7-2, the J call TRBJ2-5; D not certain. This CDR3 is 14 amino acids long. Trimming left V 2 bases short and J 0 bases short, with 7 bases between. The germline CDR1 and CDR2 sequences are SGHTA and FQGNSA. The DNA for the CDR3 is TGTGCCAGCAGCTTAATGGTAAACCAAGAGACCCAGTACTTC. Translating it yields CASSLMVNQETQYF.

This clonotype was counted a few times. The CDR3 nucleotides are TGTGCCAGCAGCTTAAGGGTCGGACTCCAAGAGACCCAGTACTTC. It translates to CASSLRVGLQETQYF. The gene calls are TRBV7-6 and TRBJ2-5, with TRBD2 as a possible D gene (5 bases). The CDR3 is 15 residues long. The germline V gene encodes CDR1 SGHVS and CDR2 FNYEAQ. V was pared by 2 bases and J by 1 base, with 11 bases between.

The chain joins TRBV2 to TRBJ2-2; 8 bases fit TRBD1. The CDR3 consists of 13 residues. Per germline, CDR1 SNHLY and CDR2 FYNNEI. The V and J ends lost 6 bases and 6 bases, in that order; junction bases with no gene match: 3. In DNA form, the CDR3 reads TGTGCCAGCAGAAACAGGGGGGCCGGGGAGCTGTTTTTT. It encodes CASRNRGAGELFF.

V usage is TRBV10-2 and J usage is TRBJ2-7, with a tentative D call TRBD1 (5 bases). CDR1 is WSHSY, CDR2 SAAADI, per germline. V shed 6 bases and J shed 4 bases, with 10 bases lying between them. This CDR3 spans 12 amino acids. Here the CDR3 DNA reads TGCGCCAGCAGGGGTGACAGATACGAGCAGTACTTC. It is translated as CASRGDRYEQYF.